This T cell receptor beta chain appears in the sequencing data of a study of cytomegalovirus exposure and HLA in healthy donors. Looking at the study overall: Both the 120 validation repertoires and the approximately 700 first-cohort repertoires used the same platform, as reported by a later analysis.

Study-level points and caveats: The study flagged some 180 TCR beta chains as cytomegalovirus-associated. Under in vitro conditions, a few CMV-associated chains were confirmed as specific for CMV antigens.

Germline values: CDR1 KGHSH, CDR2 LQKENI. The CDR3 extends over 11 amino acids. Trimming took 1 base from V and 8 from J, leaving 3 bases between them. Repertoires were generated with immunoSEQ multiplex PCR, while TCRdb's copy carries only in-frame clones and drops some. The data contain about 330,000 clones, about nine tenths of them singletons. As for this clone: Its antigen is not known.

This chain links TRBV18 with TRBJ2-1; no clear D gene. Sequencing was done on a sample of PBMCs. The sequence was obtained from a woman between 18 and 30 years old in good health and CMV-seronegative. The CDR3 nucleotides are TGTGCCAGCTCACCACGAGATGAGCAGTTCTTC. This encodes CASSPRDEQFF.